This entry lists 21 T cell receptor beta chains sequenced from one sample in a study of blood T cells in healthy people across ages. Primed by a sample-barcoded 5' primer and a J-beta primer mix, a second PCR proceeded for about 6 to 11 cycles. MiXCR, run by TCRdb on the 5' RACE reads, gives a single entry per CDR3 protein. Among almost 800,000 distinct CDR3 sequences listed, about three fifths were seen once. The sequenced sample was blood. Receptor source: a young man in good health.

The chain links TRBV4-2 to TRBJ2-7; 8 nucleotides match TRBD2. CDR3 length equals 16 residues. The germline V gene encodes CDR1 LGHNA and CDR2 YNFKEQ. V dropped 3 bases and J dropped 7; count of bases not matched to a gene: 14. This CDR3 reads CASSQGPAGVYNEQYF. The CDR3 DNA is TGTGCCAGCAGCCAGGGACCAGCGGGGGTCTACAATGAGCAGTACTTC.

V gene TRBV9 combines with J gene TRBJ2-5, with a possible D match to TRBD2 (5 bases). The CDR3 length is 16 residues. Germline loops: CDR1 SGDLS, CDR2 YYNGEE. Trimming took 3 bases from V and 5 from J, leaving 20 bases between them. The CDR3 DNA sequence: TGTGCCAGCAGCGGATACGGGAACCGGGCTGGGGAGACCCAGTACTTC. This translates into CASSGYGNRAGETQYF.

This clonotype was seen a handful of times. The chain uses TRBV20-1 and TRBJ2-5; the D gene is possibly TRBD1 (6 bases). Germline lookup yields CDR1 DFQATT and CDR2 SNEGSKA (reference sequence). The ends were cut back, 2 bases at V and 3 bases at J, with 10 bases in the middle. The CDR3 consists of 13 residues. Here the CDR3 reads CSARPQGEETQYF. The DNA for the CDR3 is TGCAGTGCTAGACCACAGGGAGAAGAGACCCAGTACTTC.

This chain links TRBV10-3 with TRBJ2-3; D is possibly TRBD1 (6 bases). V lost 6 bases to trimming and J lost 6 bases, with 7 bases between them. Germline V gives CDR1 ENHRY, CDR2 SYGVKD. The CDR3 extends over 11 amino acids. The CDR3 bases are TGTGCCATCAGAGGGGGTGATACGCAGTATTTT. Translating it yields CAIRGGDTQYF.

The chain has TRBV25-1 and TRBJ2-7; the D is unclear. The CDR3 sequence is 13 residues long. The germline V gene has CDR1 MGHDK and CDR2 SYGVNS. The ends were cut back, 3 bases at V and 5 bases at J, with 11 bases in the middle. DNA for the CDR3: TGTGCCAGCAGTGATGGCAGATTAGACGAGCAGTACTTC. Amino acid sequence: CASSDGRLDEQYF.

The chain is built from TRBV27 and TRBJ1-2; D ambiguous. The CDR3 runs 17 residues. The germline V gene encodes CDR1 MNHEY and CDR2 SMNVEV (reference sequence). V was clipped by 4 bases and J by 8 bases, with 26 bases between them. As DNA, the CDR3 is TGTGCCAGCAGTTCCCTTTTAGTCTCGGGCTCCGTCCCAGGCTACACCTTC. Translating it yields CASSSLLVSGSVPGYTF.

The chain employs TRBV13 and TRBJ2-4; perhaps TRBD1 as D (5 bases). The better agreement between TRBJ2-7 and the DNA end casts doubt on the J call. The CDR3 has 13 amino acids. Germline CDR1 is PRHDT and CDR2 is FYEKMQ (reference sequence). The CDR3 DNA is TGTGCCAGCAGCGCCCCGACAGACTACGAGCAGTACTTC. Translating gives CASSAPTDYEQYF.

This sequence joins TRBV25-1 and TRBJ2-1, with D possibly matching TRBD2 (5 bases). Deletions cut 4 bases from V and 9 bases from J, with 16 bases between. CDR1 is MGHDK, CDR2 SYGVNS, per germline. This CDR3 is 14 amino acids long. Here the CDR3 reads CASSAPGIAFEQFF. CDR3 nucleotides: TGTGCCAGCAGTGCTCCGGGAATAGCTTTTGAGCAGTTCTTC.

The genes are TRBV5-1 and TRBJ2-3; no clear D gene. The germline V and J ends were trimmed by 1 base and 3 bases, with 6 bases remaining between them. Germline V gives CDR1 SGHRS, CDR2 YFSETQ. The CDR3 sequence is 13 residues long. The DNA of the CDR3 is TGCGCCAGCAGCTTGCGGACGACAGATACGCAGTATTTT. It translates to CASSLRTTDTQYF.

This clonotype was detected only a few times. This chain links TRBV6-4 with TRBJ2-4, with 7 nucleotides matching TRBD2. The end of the DNA aligns better with TRBJ2-7, so the J call may be wrong. This CDR3 has 13 residues. The germline V gene has CDR1 MRHNA and CDR2 SNTAGT. In DNA form, the CDR3 reads TGTGCCAGCAGTGTCGGGGAGGGATCCGAGCAGTACTTC. This sequence encodes CASSVGEGSEQYF.

The CDR3 loop reads CASSSTGEIHGYTF. In DNA form, the CDR3 reads TGTGCCAGCAGTTCCACAGGGGAAATTCATGGCTACACCTTC. The chain has TRBV28 and TRBJ1-2; 7 bases align to TRBD1. Germline CDR1 MDHEN, CDR2 SYDVKM. The V and J ends lost 4 bases and 6 bases, in that order; junction bases with no gene match: 8. This CDR3 is 14 amino acids long.

The rearrangement uses TRBV5-1 and TRBJ2-7; the D is unclear. This CDR3 has 15 residues. Germline values: CDR1 SGHRS, CDR2 YFSETQ. The V end was cut by 2 bases, the J end by 6 bases, with 18 bases between. DNA of the CDR3: TGCGCCAGCAGCTTTCGACCGGGCGAAAGCTGCGAGCAGTACTTC. Translated, it gives CASSFRPGESCEQYF. The whole variable domain, filled in from reference TRBV5-1 and TRBJ2-7, reads KAGVTQTPRYLIKTRGQQVTLSCSPISGHRSVSWYQQTPGQGLQFLFEYFSETQRNKGNFPGRFSGRQFSNSRSEMNVSTLELGDSALYLCASSFRPGESCEQYFGPGTRLTVT.

In its sample, this clonotype was seen once. This chain links TRBV7-2 with TRBJ2-7; D is uncertain. This CDR3 region has 15 residues. V was pared by 1 base and J by 2 bases, with 12 bases between. Per germline, CDR1 SGHTA and CDR2 FQGNSA. CDR3 sequence (DNA): TGTGCCAGCAGCTTAGAATGGGCAGGACCCTACGAGCAGTACTTC. It encodes CASSLEWAGPYEQYF.

This chain connects TRBV20-1 to TRBJ2-5, with D unresolved. The V and J ends lost 6 bases and 0 bases respectively, with 2 bases between them. Germline V gives CDR1 DFQATT, CDR2 SNEGSKA (reference sequence). The CDR3 is 10 amino acids. In DNA, the CDR3 is TGCAGTGCGAACCAAGAGACCCAGTACTTC. Its translation: CSANQETQYF.

This rearrangement joins TRBV12-3 or TRBV12-4 to TRBJ2-1; D is possibly TRBD1 or TRBD2 (5 bases each). Trimming pared 5 bases from V and 3 bases from J, leaving 11 bases between. The CDR3 runs 14 residues. CDR3 nucleotide sequence: TGTGCCAGCAGTCCGGGACGGATCTACAATGAGCAGTTCTTC. The encoded protein is CASSPGRIYNEQFF.

The chain has TRBV15 and TRBJ2-7, with D uncertain. Germline CDR1 and CDR2: LNHNV and YYDKDF (reference sequence). V was cut by 0 bases and J by 5 bases, with 17 bases left in between. The CDR3 loop spans 16 amino acids. As DNA, the CDR3 is TGTGCCACCAGCAGAGATCCCGGTAGAATAATCCACGAGCAGTACTTC. Translation gives CATSRDPGRIIHEQYF.

The chain carries TRBV5-1 and TRBJ2-5; D might be TRBD1 (5 bases). The CDR3 covers 14 residues. Germline V CDR1 and CDR2: SGHRS, YFSETQ. V was clipped by 4 bases and J by 3 bases, with 13 bases between them. CDR3 nucleotides: TGCGCCAGCAGCCGATGGGGCGGAGAAGAGACCCAGTACTTC. Translating gives CASSRWGGEETQYF.

This clonotype has more than one count but fewer than ten. One base away lies a much larger clone, so this may be a sequencing read error. V usage is TRBV4-3 and J usage is TRBJ2-7, with D hard to call. V was cut by 0 bases and J by 6 bases, with 15 bases left in between. This CDR3 region has 15 residues. CDR1 and CDR2 (germline): LGHNA, YSLEER. As DNA, the CDR3 is TGCGCCAGCAGCCAAGATAGGCGCAGCGCTCCCGAGCAGTACTTC. It specifies CASSQDRRSAPEQYF.

The CDR3 sequence: CASSRPGIAYEQYF. The CDR3, as DNA: TGTGCCAGCAGTCGCCCGGGGATCGCCTACGAGCAGTACTTC. V gene TRBV2 combines with J gene TRBJ2-7; a possible D gene is TRBD2 (5 bases). This CDR3 region has 14 residues. The V end lost 5 bases, the J end lost 2 bases, and 13 bases lay between the germline ends. Germline V gene sequence: CDR1 SNHLY, CDR2 FYNNEI.

Many counts were recorded for this clonotype. This chain uses TRBV6-1 with TRBJ2-7; 9 nucleotides align to TRBD1. Germline V gene sequence: CDR1 MNHNS, CDR2 SASEGT. The V and J ends lost 8 bases and 2 bases, in that order; junction bases with no gene match: 1. There are 12 residues in the CDR3. The CDR3 DNA reads TGTGCCAGCCGGGACAGGGCCTACGAGCAGTACTTC. Protein: CASRDRAYEQYF.

The chain couples TRBV25-1 to TRBJ2-1, with a possible D match to TRBD2 (5 bases). Trimming removed 1 base from V and 6 bases from J, with 16 bases in between. Germline lookup yields CDR1 MGHDK and CDR2 SYGVNS. The CDR3 runs 16 residues. The CDR3 sequence is CASSELETQEANEQFF. The DNA of the CDR3 is TGTGCCAGCAGTGAATTGGAGACGCAGGAGGCCAATGAGCAGTTCTTC.